These 19 T cell receptor beta chains share one sample of origin, sequenced in a study of blood T cell repertoires in COVID-19. Some clones are missing from TCRdb's copy, which holds only in-frame ones; the method was immunoSEQ multiplex PCR. The sample contains 150,000 to 200,000 clones, 87% of which appear only once. Sequencing input: peripheral blood. The receptors come from a woman in her fifties or sixties with acute or convalescent COVID-19.

The chain has TRBV10-3 and TRBJ1-4; D is perhaps TRBD1 (5 bases). CDR1 is ENHRY, CDR2 SYGVKD, per germline. V shed 10 bases and J shed 1 base, with 13 bases lying between them. The CDR3 contains 14 residues. CDR3 in DNA: TGTGCCACCAGCAGGGAGGGAACTAATGAAAAACTGTTTTTT. Translation: CATSREGTNEKLFF.

V gene TRBV21-1 combines with J gene TRBJ2-3; the table names TRBD2, a call not compared with the DNA. TRBV21-1 is recorded as a pseudogene. The CDR3 covers 16 residues. The CDR3 protein is CASSHVTGVDTDTQYF. The CDR3 DNA follows: TGTGCCAGCAGTCACGTCACCGGAGTAGACACAGATACGCAGTATTTT.

The chain is built from TRBV18 and TRBJ2-2; D not certain. CDR1 is KGHSH and CDR2 is LQKENI in the germline V gene. The V gene lost 3 bases and the J gene lost 6 bases, with 14 bases spanning the gap. The CDR3 loop spans 15 amino acids. The CDR3 loop is CASSPSRNEAGELFF. The CDR3 DNA follows: TGTGCCAGCTCACCTTCACGGAACGAGGCCGGGGAGCTGTTTTTT.

The chain recombines TRBV3-1 (or the pseudogene TRBV3-2) with TRBJ1-2, with 10 positions matching TRBD1. The CDR3 is made up of 16 amino acids. CDR1 is LGHDT, CDR2 YNNKEL, per germline (reference sequence). Losses at the gene ends were 1 base for V and 8 bases for J; bases not matched to a gene: 10. The CDR3 is CASSQADRGSSRGYTF. The DNA for the CDR3 is TGTGCCAGCAGCCAAGCGGACAGGGGGTCCTCGCGGGGCTACACCTTC.

The J gene is TRBJ1-1, the V gene TRBV10-3; D may be TRBD1 (6 bases). In germline, CDR1 is ENHRY, CDR2 SYGVKD. This CDR3 is 16 amino acids long. Trimming shortened V by 8 bases and J by 4 bases, and 23 bases separated the two germline ends. CDR3 protein: CAIGTQSRGRSTEAFF. In nucleotides, the CDR3 is TGTGCCATCGGGACGCAAAGCAGGGGCAGGAGCACTGAAGCTTTCTTT.

The chain is built from TRBV23-1 and TRBJ2-2; tentatively, D is TRBD2 (5 bases). TRBV23-1 is an ORF, with its function uncertain. Trimming removed 5 bases from V and 7 bases from J, with 17 bases in between. This CDR3 is built from 15 residues. The CDR3 spells CASSWRIPYGGELFF. The CDR3 bases are TGCGCCAGCAGTTGGAGGATTCCTTACGGCGGGGAGCTGTTTTTT.

The V call is TRBV2, the J call TRBJ2-7; 7 bases align to TRBD1. With V trimmed by 6 bases and J by 6 bases, 8 bases remained unmatched. This CDR3 has 13 residues. The germline gives CDR1 SNHLY, CDR2 FYNNEI. CDR3 nucleotide sequence: TGTGCCAGCAGCCGTAGGGACAGTGGCGAGCAGTACTTC. Protein product: CASSRRDSGEQYF.

The CDR3: CASSQGTGTVLGYTF. Written as DNA, the CDR3 is TGCGCCAGCAGCCAGGGGACAGGGACCGTGCTTGGCTACACCTTC. The chain recombines TRBV4-1 with TRBJ1-2; TRBD1 agrees at 9 bases. The junction had 9 bases not matched to a gene; V was cut back by 3 bases and J by 7 bases. The CDR3 is 15 residues long. The V gene's germline CDR1 is MGHRA and CDR2 YSYEKL.

The gene calls are TRBV20-1 and TRBJ1-2; unclear D gene. The CDR3 totals 11 residues. The V gene lost 5 bases and the J gene lost 2 bases, with 6 bases spanning the gap. CDR1 is DFQATT and CDR2 is SNEGSKA in the germline V gene (reference sequence). The CDR3 is CSARRNYGYTF. The CDR3 nucleotides are TGCAGTGCTCGCAGGAACTATGGCTACACCTTC.

The V gene is TRBV7-3, the J gene TRBJ2-5, with D perhaps matching TRBD2 (7 bases). Per the germline V gene, CDR1 is SGHTA and CDR2 is FQGTGA. This CDR3 spans 14 amino acids. V was trimmed by 4 bases and J by 3 bases, leaving 12 bases between them. CDR3 DNA sequence: TGTGCCAGCAGCTCAATAGGGGGGGAAGAGACCCAGTACTTC. Amino acid sequence: CASSSIGGEETQYF.

The rearrangement joins TRBV24-1 to TRBJ2-1; 9 positions match TRBD2. V was clipped by 8 bases and J by 8 bases; unmatched bases: 12. Germline-derived CDR1 and CDR2 are KGHDR and SFDVKD. This CDR3 spans 15 amino acids. CDR3 sequence reads: CATKDSGGPSDEQFF. The CDR3 DNA reads as TGTGCCACCAAGGATAGCGGGGGCCCCTCAGATGAGCAGTTCTTC.

V usage is TRBV11-2 and J usage is TRBJ2-5; TRBD2 is a possible D gene (7 bases). The germline V gene encodes CDR1 SGHAT and CDR2 FQNNGV. V dropped 5 bases and J dropped 5 bases, with 15 bases sitting between them. The CDR3 length is 14 residues. CDR3 region: CASSRTRGPETQYF. In DNA, the CDR3 is TGTGCCAGCAGCAGGACGCGGGGGCCCGAGACCCAGTACTTC.

As DNA, the CDR3 is TGTGCCAGCAGGCTAAAGAGGAGAAAGCAGTTCTTC. Translation gives CASRLKRRKQFF. The rearrangement joins TRBV3-1 (or the pseudogene TRBV3-2) to TRBJ2-1; D unclear. This CDR3 is built from 12 residues. Germline CDR1 reads LGHDT; CDR2 reads YNNKEL (reference sequence). The V and J ends lost 6 bases and 11 bases respectively, with 14 bases between them.

V is TRBV19 and J is TRBJ1-3; perhaps TRBD1 as D (6 bases). Germline CDR1 and CDR2: LNHDA and SQIVND (reference sequence). V was clipped by 9 bases and J by 0 bases, with 9 bases between them. The CDR3 runs to 13 residues. In nucleotides, the CDR3 is TGTGCCAGCGGACAGAACTCTGGAAACACCATATATTTT. Its protein is CASGQNSGNTIYF. The full variable domain, completed using reference TRBV19 and TRBJ1-3, is DGGITQSPKYLFRKEGQNVTLSCEQNLNHDAMYWYRQDPGQGLRLIYYSQIVNDFQKGDIAEGYSVSREKKESFPLTVTSAQKNPTAFYLCASGQNSGNTIYFGEGSWLTVV.

Remarks on this clone: Germline and junction disagree at one end, which may indicate a read error. V usage is TRBV4-1 and J usage is TRBJ2-1; 8 nucleotides align to TRBD1. Germline loops: CDR1 MGHRA, CDR2 YSYEKL. The CDR3 consists of 14 residues. The CDR3 DNA reads TGCGCCAGCACCCAAGATACAGGGGGCAATGAGCAGTTCTTC. It is translated as CASTQDTGGNEQFF.

This clone turned up a few times. The rearrangement links TRBV4-3 to TRBJ2-5; the D is unclear. The CDR3 length is 12 residues. V gave up 2 bases and J gave up 7 bases, with 8 bases separating them. Germline assignment: CDR1 LGHNA and CDR2 YSLEER. CDR3 protein: CASSQTGGTQYF. The CDR3 region has the DNA TGCGCCAGCAGCCAAACCGGCGGGACCCAGTACTTC.

The V gene is TRBV4-1, the J gene TRBJ2-3; no definite D call. This CDR3 contains 15 residues. Germline CDR1 and CDR2: MGHRA and YSYEKL. V shed 1 base and J shed 2 bases, with 10 bases lying between them. CDR3 region: CASSQVEAFTDTQYF. The CDR3 DNA is TGCGCCAGCAGCCAAGTTGAGGCATTCACAGATACGCAGTATTTT.

This sequence joins TRBV7-8 and TRBJ2-7; 8 bases fit TRBD1. CDR1 is SGHVS and CDR2 is FQNEAQ in the germline V gene. V lost 5 bases, J lost 6 bases, and 15 bases stayed unmatched. The CDR3 covers 16 residues. The CDR3 DNA follows: TGTGCCAGCAGCCCAGGGGGCAGGGAACGATTACTCGAGCAGTACTTC. Protein sequence: CASSPGGRERLLEQYF.

The chain is built from TRBV30 and TRBJ2-1, with 8 positions matching TRBD2. Germline CDR1 and CDR2: GTSNPN and SVGIG (reference sequence). V was clipped by 8 bases and J by 8 bases; unmatched bases: 8. The CDR3 spans 12 residues. The CDR3 is CARSGDFDEQFF. The CDR3 DNA sequence: TGTGCCCGTAGCGGGGACTTTGATGAGCAGTTCTTC.